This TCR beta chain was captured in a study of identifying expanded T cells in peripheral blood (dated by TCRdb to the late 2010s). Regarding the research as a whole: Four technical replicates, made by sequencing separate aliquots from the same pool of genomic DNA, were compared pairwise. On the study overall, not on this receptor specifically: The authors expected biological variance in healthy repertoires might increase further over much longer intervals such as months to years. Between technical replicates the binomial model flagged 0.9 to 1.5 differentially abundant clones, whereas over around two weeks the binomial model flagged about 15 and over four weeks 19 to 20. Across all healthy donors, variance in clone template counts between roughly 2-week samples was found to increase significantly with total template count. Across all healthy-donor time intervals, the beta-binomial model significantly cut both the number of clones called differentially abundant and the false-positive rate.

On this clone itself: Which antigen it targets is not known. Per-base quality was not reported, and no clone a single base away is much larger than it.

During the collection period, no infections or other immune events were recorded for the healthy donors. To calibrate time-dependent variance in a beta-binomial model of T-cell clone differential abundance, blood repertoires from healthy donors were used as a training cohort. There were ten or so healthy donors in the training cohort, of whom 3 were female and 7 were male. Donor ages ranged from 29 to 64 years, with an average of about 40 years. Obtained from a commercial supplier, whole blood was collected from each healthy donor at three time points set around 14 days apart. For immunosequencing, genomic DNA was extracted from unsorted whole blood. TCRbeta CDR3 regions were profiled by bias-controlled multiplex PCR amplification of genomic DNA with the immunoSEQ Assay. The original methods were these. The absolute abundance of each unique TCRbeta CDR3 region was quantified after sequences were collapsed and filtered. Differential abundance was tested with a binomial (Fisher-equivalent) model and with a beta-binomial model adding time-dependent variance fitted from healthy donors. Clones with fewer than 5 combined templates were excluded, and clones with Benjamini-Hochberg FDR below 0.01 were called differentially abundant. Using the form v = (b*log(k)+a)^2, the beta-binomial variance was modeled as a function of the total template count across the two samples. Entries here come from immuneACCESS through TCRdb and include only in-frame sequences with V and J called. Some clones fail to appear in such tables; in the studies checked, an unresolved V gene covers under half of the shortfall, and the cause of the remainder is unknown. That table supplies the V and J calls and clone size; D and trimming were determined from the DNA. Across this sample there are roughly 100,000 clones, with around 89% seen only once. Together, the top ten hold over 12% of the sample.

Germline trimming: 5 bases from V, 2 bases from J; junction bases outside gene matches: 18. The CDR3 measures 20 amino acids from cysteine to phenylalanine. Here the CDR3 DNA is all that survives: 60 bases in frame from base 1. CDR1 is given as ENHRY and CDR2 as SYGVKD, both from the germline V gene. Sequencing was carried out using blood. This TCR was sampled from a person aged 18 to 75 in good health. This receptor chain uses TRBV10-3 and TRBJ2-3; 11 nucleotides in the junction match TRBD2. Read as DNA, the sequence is TGTGCCATCAGTAAACTCGGGGAGTTAGCGGGAGGGAAATCCACAGATACGCAGTATTTT. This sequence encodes CAISKLGELAGGKSTDTQYF.